This T cell receptor beta chain was documented in a study of CD8+CD57+ T cells in acquired aplastic anemia. Study information: When averaged, DNA from sorted CD4+ and CD8+ cells came to around 3 ug. Where healthy donors were concerned, CD4+ cells averaged roughly 11 million reads. The study's findings and limits: For CD8+ Simpson's diversity, patients and controls showed no significant difference. Sharing between patients and controls was observed for 25 to 30 CD8+ CDR3 sequences.

This clonotype occurred a few times. Its antigen is currently unknown. TCR beta VDJ and CDR3 were profiled, and genomic DNA was the template. TCRdb independently ran MiXCR on the reads; one entry per CDR3 protein. The data contain over 150,000 distinct CDR3 sequences, 50% to 55% of them singletons. CDR1 is SGHTA, CDR2 FQGTGA, per germline. The CDR3 sequence is 14 residues long. The ends were cut back, 5 bases at V and 6 bases at J, with 16 bases in the middle. The sequence was obtained from a human donor in good health, serving as a control. V is TRBV7-3 and J is TRBJ1-2; D is undetermined. Sequencing was done on a sample of sorted CD4+, CD8+, or CD8+CD57+ T cells (not recorded which) from PBMCs. The CDR3 loop reads CASSPPWAVDGYTF. CDR3 bases: TGTGCCAGCAGCCCCCCTTGGGCAGTGGATGGCTACACCTTC.